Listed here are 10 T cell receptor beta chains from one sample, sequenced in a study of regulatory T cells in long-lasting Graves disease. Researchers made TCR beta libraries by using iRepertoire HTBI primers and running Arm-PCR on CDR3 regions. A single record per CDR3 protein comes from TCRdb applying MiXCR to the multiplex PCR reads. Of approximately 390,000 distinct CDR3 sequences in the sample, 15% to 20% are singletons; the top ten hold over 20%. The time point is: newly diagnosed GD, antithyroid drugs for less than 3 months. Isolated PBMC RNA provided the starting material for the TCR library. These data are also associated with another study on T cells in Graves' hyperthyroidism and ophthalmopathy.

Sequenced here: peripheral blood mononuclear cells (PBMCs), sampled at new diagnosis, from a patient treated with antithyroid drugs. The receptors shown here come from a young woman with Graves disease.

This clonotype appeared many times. The CDR3 DNA follows: TGTGCCTGGGGGGACAGGTCCTGGGAGACCCAGTACTTC. This sequence encodes CAWGDRSWETQYF. The chain combines TRBV30 with TRBJ2-5; TRBD1 matches 8 bases. The V segment lost 5 bases and the J segment 5 bases; nucleotides outside the gene matches: 7. The CDR3 runs to 13 residues. From germline, CDR1 is GTSNPN and CDR2 SVGIG (reference sequence).

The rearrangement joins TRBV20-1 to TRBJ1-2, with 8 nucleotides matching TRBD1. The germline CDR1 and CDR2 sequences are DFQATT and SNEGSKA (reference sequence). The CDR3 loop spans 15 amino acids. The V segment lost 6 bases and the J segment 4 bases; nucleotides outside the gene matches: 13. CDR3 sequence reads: CSAKRAGGEGYGYTF. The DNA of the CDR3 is TGCAGTGCCAAGAGGGCAGGGGGCGAGGGCTATGGCTACACCTTC.

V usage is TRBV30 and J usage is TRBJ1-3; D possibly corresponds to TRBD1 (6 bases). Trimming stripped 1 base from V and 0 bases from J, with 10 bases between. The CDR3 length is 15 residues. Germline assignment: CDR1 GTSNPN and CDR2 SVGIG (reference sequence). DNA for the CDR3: TGTGCCTGGAGTGAAGGGACAAGCTCTGGAAACACCATATATTTT. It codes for CAWSEGTSSGNTIYF.

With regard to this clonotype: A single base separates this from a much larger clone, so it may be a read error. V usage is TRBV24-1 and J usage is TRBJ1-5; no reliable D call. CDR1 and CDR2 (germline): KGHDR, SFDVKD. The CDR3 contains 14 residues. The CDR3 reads CASSLSSGYQLQHF. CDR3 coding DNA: TGTGCCAGCAGTTTATCGTCCGGTTATCAGCTCCAGCATTTT.

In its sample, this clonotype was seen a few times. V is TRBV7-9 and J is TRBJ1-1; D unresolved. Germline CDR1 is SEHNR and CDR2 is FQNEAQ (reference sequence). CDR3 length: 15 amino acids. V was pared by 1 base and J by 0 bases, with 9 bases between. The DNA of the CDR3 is TGTGCCAGCAGCTTAGTACCTGGGGTGAACACTGAAGCTTTCTTT. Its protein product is CASSLVPGVNTEAFF.

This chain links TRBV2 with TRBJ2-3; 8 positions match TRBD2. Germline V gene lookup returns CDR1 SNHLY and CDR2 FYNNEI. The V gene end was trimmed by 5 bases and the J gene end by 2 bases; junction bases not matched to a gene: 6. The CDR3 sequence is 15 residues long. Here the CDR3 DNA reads TGTGCCAGCAGTCGCCTTAGCGGGAACACAGATACGCAGTATTTT. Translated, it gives CASSRLSGNTDTQYF.

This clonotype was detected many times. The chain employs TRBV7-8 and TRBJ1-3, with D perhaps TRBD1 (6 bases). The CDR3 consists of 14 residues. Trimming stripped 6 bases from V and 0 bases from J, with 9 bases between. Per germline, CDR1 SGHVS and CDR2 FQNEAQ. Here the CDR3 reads CASSLTGSGNTIYF. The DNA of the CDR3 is TGTGCCAGCAGTCTGACAGGCTCTGGAAACACCATATATTTT. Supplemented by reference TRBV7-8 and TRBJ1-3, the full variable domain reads GAGVSQSPRYKVAKRGQDVALRCDPISGHVSLFWYQQALGQGPEFLTYFQNEAQLDKSGLPSDRFFAERPEGSVSTLKIQRTQQEDSAVYLCASSLTGSGNTIYFGEGSWLTVV.

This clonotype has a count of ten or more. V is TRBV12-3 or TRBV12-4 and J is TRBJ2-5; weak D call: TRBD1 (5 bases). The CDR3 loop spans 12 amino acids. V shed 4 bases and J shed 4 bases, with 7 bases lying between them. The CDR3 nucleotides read TGTGCCAGCAGTTACAGGAGAGAGACCCAGTACTTC. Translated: CASSYRRETQYF.

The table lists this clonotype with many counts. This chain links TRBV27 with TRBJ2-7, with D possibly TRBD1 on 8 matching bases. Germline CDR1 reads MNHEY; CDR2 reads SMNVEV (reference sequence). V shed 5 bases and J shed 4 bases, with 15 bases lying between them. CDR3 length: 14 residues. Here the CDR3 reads CASSVQGGVYEQYF. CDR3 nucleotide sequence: TGTGCCAGCAGTGTACAGGGGGGGGTGTACGAGCAGTACTTC.

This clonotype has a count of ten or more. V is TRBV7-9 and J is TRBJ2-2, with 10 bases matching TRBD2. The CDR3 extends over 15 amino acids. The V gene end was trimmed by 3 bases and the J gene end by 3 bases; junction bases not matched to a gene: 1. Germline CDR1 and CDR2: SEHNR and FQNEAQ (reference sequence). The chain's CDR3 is CASSFGLADTGELFF. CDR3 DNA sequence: TGTGCCAGCAGCTTCGGACTAGCGGACACCGGGGAGCTGTTTTTT. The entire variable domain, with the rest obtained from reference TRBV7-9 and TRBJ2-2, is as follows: DTGVSQNPRHKITKRGQNVTFRCDPISEHNRLYWYRQTLGQGPEFLTYFQNEAQLEKSRLLSDRFSAERPKGSFSTLEIQRTEQGDSAMYLCASSFGLADTGELFFGEGSRLTVL.